The 24 T cell receptor beta chains below were found in one sample sequenced in a study of blood T cell repertoires in COVID-19 (dated by TCRdb to 2020 to 2022). Libraries were constructed by the immunoSEQ multiplex PCR assay. The table was pulled from immuneACCESS by TCRdb, which kept in-frame rearrangements only. Such tables lose some clones; where checked, under half of the loss comes from unresolved V genes, and the rest has no known cause. The sample includes approximately 92,000 clones, with roughly 84% observed a single time. 10% to 15% of the sample is held by the ten biggest clonotypes. Sequenced input: peripheral blood. Receptors originate from a woman in her sixties in a cohort sampled during active or convalescent COVID-19.

CDR3: CASSPGTGGMEAFF. For the CDR3, the DNA is TGTGCCAGCAGCCCCGGGACAGGGGGCATGGAAGCTTTCTTT. The chain recombines TRBV7-3 with TRBJ1-1, with 12 bases matching TRBD1. In germline, CDR1 is SGHTA, CDR2 FQGTGA. CDR3 length equals 14 residues. V was pared by 5 bases and J by 8 bases, with 6 bases of the junction left unmatched.

The rearrangement joins TRBV3-1 (or the pseudogene TRBV3-2) to TRBJ1-3; TRBD1 is a possible D gene (5 bases). The germline V gene has CDR1 LGHDT and CDR2 YNNKEL (reference sequence). This CDR3 region has 15 residues. Trimming took off 5 bases at V and 0 bases at J, with 11 bases between the two ends. The chain's CDR3 is CASSGHQSSGNTIYF. DNA for the CDR3: TGTGCCAGCAGCGGACACCAGAGCTCTGGAAACACCATATATTTT.

The J gene is TRBJ2-3, the V gene TRBV5-5; D possibly corresponds to TRBD2 (5 bases). CDR3 length: 15 amino acids. V was clipped by 5 bases and J by 0 bases, with 13 bases between them. The germline V gene encodes CDR1 SGHKS and CDR2 YYEKEE (reference sequence). CDR3: CASSSGLLSTDTQYF. The CDR3, as DNA: TGTGCCAGCAGTTCGGGGTTGTTAAGCACAGATACGCAGTATTTT.

The V gene is TRBV5-1, the J gene TRBJ2-1; D perhaps matches TRBD1 (6 bases). V dropped 4 bases and J dropped 2 bases, with 16 bases sitting between them. The germline V gene encodes CDR1 SGHRS and CDR2 YFSETQ. The CDR3 is 16 amino acids. The CDR3: CASSPRQVLPYNEQFF. The CDR3 region has the DNA TGCGCCAGCAGCCCCCGACAGGTCCTCCCCTACAATGAGCAGTTCTTC.

DNA of the CDR3: TGTGCCAGCAGCATAAAGCGGGGGGGCCGGTTAGATACGCAGTATTTT. It translates to CASSIKRGGRLDTQYF. V usage is TRBV5-4 and J usage is TRBJ2-3, with TRBD2 matching over 10 bases. This CDR3 spans 16 amino acids. V dropped 4 bases and J dropped 5; count of bases not matched to a gene: 10. Germline values: CDR1 SGHNT, CDR2 YYREEE (reference sequence).

The chain uses TRBV20-1 and TRBJ1-4; no definite D call. In germline, CDR1 is DFQATT, CDR2 SNEGSKA (reference sequence). The CDR3 loop spans 11 amino acids. The V gene lost 8 bases and the J gene lost 5 bases, with 9 bases spanning the gap. CDR3: CSMERNEKLFF. The CDR3 DNA sequence: TGCAGTATGGAGAGGAATGAAAAACTGTTTTTT.

The CDR3 region is CTSSLRQQQHF. DNA for the CDR3: TGCACCAGCAGCTTGCGACAGCAGCAGCATTTT. The chain joins TRBV1 to TRBJ1-5; the DNA was not used to check the table's D call, TRBD1. TRBV1 is given as a pseudogene. The CDR3 spans 11 residues.

The V call is TRBV3-1 (or the pseudogene TRBV3-2), the J call TRBJ2-7; D possibly corresponds to TRBD1 (6 bases). Trimming shortened V by 0 bases and J by 4 bases, and 22 bases separated the two germline ends. The length of the CDR3 is 18 residues. Germline V CDR1 and CDR2: LGHDT, YNNKEL (reference sequence). CDR3 sequence reads: CASSQDRDGMQRGYEQYF. CDR3 DNA: TGTGCCAGCAGCCAAGATAGGGACGGGATGCAGAGGGGGTACGAGCAGTACTTC.

CDR3 coding DNA: TGTGCCACCAGTGATTTGCCCTGGCGGGAATCAATGGGTGAGCAGTTCTTC. Its protein product is CATSDLPWRESMGEQFF. The V gene is TRBV24-1, the J gene TRBJ2-1; a weak D match, TRBD2 (6 bases). Germline loops: CDR1 KGHDR, CDR2 SFDVKD. Deletions cut 0 bases from V and 9 bases from J, with 20 bases between. The CDR3 consists of 17 residues.

The chain joins TRBV6-6 to TRBJ2-7; TRBD1 might be the D (7 bases). Germline CDR1 is MNHNY and CDR2 is SVGAGI (reference sequence). The CDR3 sequence is 16 residues long. Trimming pared 4 bases from V and 7 bases from J, leaving 23 bases between. The CDR3 sequence: CASSSTRDSLLREQYF. The CDR3 nucleotides read TGTGCCAGCAGTTCCACGCGGGACAGTCTCTTGAGGGAGCAGTACTTC.

The chain carries TRBV7-9 and TRBJ2-5; 8 bases fit TRBD2. The CDR3 extends over 16 amino acids. The V segment lost 3 bases and the J segment 0 bases; nucleotides outside the gene matches: 6. Germline CDR1 is SEHNR and CDR2 is FQNEAQ (reference sequence). Here the CDR3 reads CASSFLAGSYQETQYF. The CDR3 coding sequence is TGTGCCAGCAGCTTCCTAGCGGGTTCGTACCAAGAGACCCAGTACTTC.

The chain is built from TRBV5-1 and TRBJ2-3; TRBD1 matches 8 bases. Trimming removed 7 bases from V and 4 bases from J; junction bases left unmatched: 8. Looked up from germline, CDR1 is SGHRS and CDR2 is YFSETQ. The CDR3 runs to 14 residues. CDR3 coding DNA: TGCGCCAGCGGCAGAGGGACAGGACCAGATACGCAGTATTTT. This translates into CASGRGTGPDTQYF.

The J gene is TRBJ2-3, the V gene TRBV7-2, with D maybe TRBD1 (7 bases). The CDR3 contains 14 residues. Trimming left V 3 bases short and J 6 bases short, with 13 bases between. Germline CDR1 and CDR2: SGHTA and FQGNSA. The CDR3 protein is CASSLYRGGDTQYF. The CDR3 DNA is TGTGCCAGCAGCTTGTACAGGGGAGGTGATACGCAGTATTTT.

The chain employs TRBV2 and TRBJ2-1, with 8 bases identical to TRBD2. V lost 8 bases to trimming and J lost 5 bases; unmatched junction nucleotides: 14. The CDR3 extends over 16 amino acids. The germline V gene has CDR1 SNHLY and CDR2 FYNNEI. CDR3 DNA: TGTGCCAGCCGGGGGGCTAGCGGAGCGGGGGACAATGAGCAGTTCTTC. Its protein is CASRGASGAGDNEQFF.

This clone occurred once. The J gene is TRBJ1-6, the V gene TRBV5-1; D perhaps matches TRBD1 (6 bases). V shed 3 bases and J shed 7 bases, with 8 bases lying between them. Per germline, CDR1 SGHRS and CDR2 YFSETQ. CDR3 length: 13 residues. In nucleotides, the CDR3 is TGCGCCAGCAGCTGGACAGAAAATTCACCCCTCCACTTT. Translation gives CASSWTENSPLHF.

The chain carries TRBV5-5 and TRBJ1-4; D gene ambiguous. The length of the CDR3 is 13 residues. Germline V gene data show CDR1 as SGHKS and CDR2 as YYEKEE (reference sequence). The V gene lost 2 bases and the J gene lost 8 bases, with 10 bases spanning the gap. The CDR3 spells CASSFPGKEKLFF. CDR3 bases: TGTGCCAGCAGCTTCCCGGGGAAGGAAAAACTGTTTTTT.

This clone appeared a few times. This chain joins TRBV19 and TRBJ2-2; maybe TRBD1 (6 bases). V was cut by 5 bases and J by 4 bases, with 14 bases left in between. CDR3 size: 15 residues. Germline lookup yields CDR1 LNHDA and CDR2 SQIVND (reference sequence). The CDR3 sequence is CASSLTDRFTGELFF. The CDR3 region has the DNA TGTGCCAGTAGTCTGACCGACAGGTTCACCGGGGAGCTGTTTTTT.

The rearrangement uses TRBV30 and TRBJ1-2, with D unclear. This CDR3 comprises 11 residues. V was trimmed by 8 bases and J by 4 bases, leaving 11 bases between them. Germline CDR1 is GTSNPN and CDR2 is SVGIG (reference sequence). The CDR3 sequence: CAHSRGYGYTF. For the CDR3, the DNA is TGTGCCCACTCCCGTGGCTATGGCTACACCTTC.

J is TRBJ2-6 and V is TRBV6-1, with a possible D match to TRBD2 (6 bases). From germline, CDR1 is MNHNS and CDR2 SASEGT. The V gene lost 2 bases and the J gene lost 2 bases, with 7 bases spanning the gap. CDR3 length: 15 residues. The CDR3 DNA reads as TGTGCCAGCAGTGAACCGGGAGCTGGGGCCAACGTCCTGACTTTC. This encodes CASSEPGAGANVLTF.

With respect to this clone: A read error may produce the germline difference seen at one junction end. The V gene is TRBV5-1, the J gene TRBJ1-1; 12 bases are a match to TRBD1. The germline V gene encodes CDR1 SGHRS and CDR2 YFSETQ. CDR3 size: 15 residues. Written as DNA, the CDR3 is TGCGTCAGCAGCACGGGACAGGGGGCCGCCGGTGAAGCTTTCTTT. It specifies CVSSTGQGAAGEAFF.

The chain's CDR3 is CASSSGTSGRSYEQYF. DNA for the CDR3: TGCGCCAGCAGCTCAGGGACTAGCGGGAGGAGCTACGAGCAGTACTTC. The rearrangement joins TRBV5-1 to TRBJ2-7; the match to TRBD2 covers 15 bases. In germline, CDR1 is SGHRS, CDR2 YFSETQ. Trimming cost V 3 bases and J 3 bases; bases outside gene matches: 4. This CDR3 region has 16 residues.

The chain recombines TRBV3-1 (or the pseudogene TRBV3-2) with TRBJ1-5, with D perhaps matching TRBD1 (6 bases). Germline lookup yields CDR1 LGHDT and CDR2 YNNKEL (reference sequence). V was clipped by 4 bases and J by 7 bases, with 11 bases between them. The CDR3 extends over 13 amino acids. DNA of the CDR3: TGTGCCAGCAGCCCAGGGGAGATCCAGCCCCAGCATTTT. Translation gives CASSPGEIQPQHF.

This chain uses TRBV27 with TRBJ2-5, with 14 bases matching TRBD2. The CDR3 length is 15 residues. With 6 bases clipped from V and 1 base from J, the junction kept 1 base outside the gene matches. In germline, CDR1 is MNHEY, CDR2 SMNVEV (reference sequence). The CDR3 DNA reads TGTGCCAGCAGAGGACTAGCGGGAGGCCAAGAGACCCAGTACTTC. Its protein is CASRGLAGGQETQYF.

This chain connects TRBV19 to TRBJ2-7; a weak D match, TRBD1 (6 bases). The CDR3 covers 15 residues. Trimming took off 3 bases at V and 5 bases at J, with 17 bases between the two ends. The germline V gene has CDR1 LNHDA and CDR2 SQIVND (reference sequence). The CDR3 DNA is TGTGCCAGTAGTATTGGCAGGGGAAGTGGGGACGAGCAGTACTTC. Amino acid sequence: CASSIGRGSGDEQYF.